These 7 T cell receptor beta chains came from one sample sequenced in a study of early T cells in non-severe SARS-CoV-2 infection. MiXCR, run by TCRdb on the 5' RACE reads, gives a single entry per CDR3 protein. The data contain approximately 47,000 distinct CDR3 sequences, 6.2% of them singletons. This sample comprised whole blood, obtained at baseline. The receptors originated from an adult who was a healthcare worker with PCR-confirmed SARS-CoV-2 infection or an uninfected control (not recorded which).

V is TRBV5-1 and J is TRBJ2-3; 7 nucleotides align to TRBD1. The trim removed 4 bases at V and 1 base at J, leaving 6 bases unmatched. Germline V gives CDR1 SGHRS, CDR2 YFSETQ. The CDR3 has 15 amino acids. CDR3 bases: TGCGCCAGCAGCCTCCAGGGGACAGGCACAGATACGCAGTATTTT. This codes for CASSLQGTGTDTQYF.

Many counts were recorded for this clonotype. The chain has TRBV20-1 and TRBJ1-2; D ambiguous. Trimming left V 3 bases short and J 5 bases short, with 16 bases between. This CDR3 contains 14 residues. Germline V gene data show CDR1 as DFQATT and CDR2 as SNEGSKA (reference sequence). The CDR3 is CSASPAGRGYGYTF. CDR3 nucleotides: TGCAGTGCTAGTCCGGCGGGCCGCGGGTATGGCTACACCTTC.

The genes are TRBV20-1 and TRBJ2-5; TRBD1 agrees at 10 bases. This CDR3 is 13 amino acids long. The germline V gene encodes CDR1 DFQATT and CDR2 SNEGSKA (reference sequence). Trimming removed 6 bases from V and 3 bases from J; junction bases left unmatched: 4. CDR3 sequence reads: CSARDRGKETQYF. CDR3 in DNA: TGCAGTGCCCGGGACAGGGGAAAAGAGACCCAGTACTTC.

This clonotype has ten or more counts. The chain uses TRBV7-6 and TRBJ2-7; D may match TRBD1 or TRBD2 (6 bases each). CDR3 length: 15 residues. With 4 bases removed from V and 3 bases from J, the gap between germline ends came to 16 bases. CDR1 is SGHVS, CDR2 FNYEAQ, per germline. CDR3 coding DNA: TGTGCCAGCAGCTCGAGGGGGGTCCGGGACTACGAGCAGTACTTC. It encodes CASSSRGVRDYEQYF.

The rearrangement uses TRBV7-9 and TRBJ2-3, with 10 bases identical to TRBD2. From germline, CDR1 is SEHNR and CDR2 FQNEAQ (reference sequence). The CDR3 spans 16 residues. V lost 5 bases to trimming and J lost 6 bases; unmatched junction nucleotides: 11. CDR3 region: CASSAGLAENVDTQYF. The CDR3, as DNA: TGTGCCAGCAGCGCAGGACTAGCGGAAAACGTGGATACGCAGTATTTT.

V is TRBV6-1 and J is TRBJ1-2; a possible D gene is TRBD1 (6 bases). This CDR3 is built from 13 residues. Germline values: CDR1 MNHNS, CDR2 SASEGT. V was pared by 3 bases and J by 7 bases, with 12 bases between. CDR3 sequence: CASSEGQSFGYTF. For the CDR3, the DNA is TGTGCCAGCAGTGAGGGACAATCGTTTGGCTACACCTTC.

The chain uses TRBV10-2 and TRBJ1-4; D might be TRBD1 (6 bases). Germline CDR1 WSHSY, CDR2 SAAADI. Trimming shortened V by 0 bases and J by 8 bases, and 13 bases separated the two germline ends. This CDR3 is 15 amino acids long. The CDR3 DNA sequence: TGCGCCAGCAGTGAGTCAGGGGGGTTCGGCGAAAAACTGTTTTTT. This encodes CASSESGGFGEKLFF.